The 14 T cell receptor beta chains in this list originate from one sample, sequenced in a study of control samples from healthy donors and cancer patients. Sequencing was performed with immunoSEQ multiplex PCR; in TCRdb, only in-frame clones are kept and a portion is missing. The table has fewer than 85,000 clones, about 95% seen once; the top ten hold 2.8%. Sequenced material: blood. Receptors originate from a woman aged 25 to 39 in good health.

The rearrangement joins TRBV28 to TRBJ1-4; 11 nucleotides align to TRBD1. The CDR3 extends over 13 amino acids. Germline V CDR1 and CDR2: MDHEN, SYDVKM. J gave up 8 bases and V 10 bases, and 6 bases lay outside the gene matches. The CDR3 spells CATGTGGGEKLFF. The CDR3 DNA reads TGTGCCACCGGGACAGGGGGGGGAGAAAAACTGTTTTTT.

This clone was observed a single time. The chain has TRBV9 and TRBJ1-1; D ambiguous. Looked up from germline, CDR1 is SGDLS and CDR2 is YYNGEE. Trimming shortened V by 0 bases and J by 7 bases, and 7 bases separated the two germline ends. The CDR3 extends over 12 amino acids. CDR3 nucleotide sequence: TGTGCCAGCAGCGTAGCCTCCGATGAAGCTTTCTTT. This encodes CASSVASDEAFF.

The rearrangement joins TRBV4-1 to TRBJ1-6; TRBD1 matches at 7 bases. CDR1 is MGHRA and CDR2 is YSYEKL in the germline V gene. Unmatched junction bases numbered 12, after V lost 5 bases and J lost 8 bases. The CDR3 is 16 residues long. The CDR3 is CASSLQGIPVDSPLHF. In DNA, the CDR3 is TGCGCCAGCAGCTTACAGGGGATCCCGGTAGATTCACCCCTCCACTTT.

The V gene is TRBV18, the J gene TRBJ2-7; D gene unclear. Looked up from germline, CDR1 is KGHSH and CDR2 is LQKENI. The V end lost 0 bases, the J end lost 6 bases, and 6 bases lay between the germline ends. The CDR3 loop spans 12 amino acids. The CDR3 sequence is CASSPPYGEQYF. The DNA of the CDR3 is TGTGCCAGCTCACCACCCTATGGCGAGCAGTACTTC.

The chain carries TRBV6-5 and TRBJ1-1, with D possibly matching TRBD1 (5 bases). The CDR3 extends over 13 amino acids. Germline V gene lookup returns CDR1 MNHEY and CDR2 SVGAGI. The ends were cut back, 5 bases at V and 0 bases at J, with 7 bases in the middle. CDR3 DNA sequence: TGTGCCAGCAGTAGCAGGGTGAACACTGAAGCTTTCTTT. Translating gives CASSSRVNTEAFF.

J is TRBJ1-1 and V is TRBV12-3 or TRBV12-4; no reliable D call. This CDR3 region has 13 residues. V lost 0 bases, J lost 2 bases, and 4 bases lay in between. CDR3 loop: CASSLAANTEAFF. CDR3 in DNA: TGTGCCAGCAGTTTAGCAGCTAACACTGAAGCTTTCTTT.

The chain recombines TRBV18 with TRBJ1-6, with unresolved D. Germline V gives CDR1 KGHSH, CDR2 LQKENI. This CDR3 region has 14 residues. Trimming removed 1 base at V and 8 bases at J, with 9 bases between. The CDR3 DNA sequence: TGTGCCAGCTCACCACAGGGCATGGATTCACCCCTCCACTTT. Protein: CASSPQGMDSPLHF.

This sequence joins TRBV5-8 and TRBJ1-5; no clear D gene. Looked up from germline, CDR1 is SGHTS and CDR2 is YDEGEE. V was trimmed by 6 bases and J by 2 bases, leaving 9 bases between them. This CDR3 region has 13 residues. The CDR3: CASTWSGNQPQHF. CDR3 sequence (DNA): TGTGCCAGCACCTGGTCCGGCAATCAGCCCCAGCATTTT.

The CDR3 DNA is TGTGCCACCGGGACAGGGTACACCGGGGAGCTGTTTTTT. It codes for CATGTGYTGELFF. The chain is built from TRBV28 and TRBJ2-2; 9 positions agree with TRBD1. With 10 bases clipped from V and 3 bases from J, the junction kept 3 bases outside the gene matches. The CDR3 length is 13 residues. CDR1 and CDR2 from the germline V gene are MDHEN and SYDVKM. Filled out from reference TRBV28 and TRBJ2-2, the complete variable domain reads DVKVTQSSRYLVKRTGEKVFLECVQDMDHENMFWYRQDPGLGLRLIYFSYDVKMKEKGDIPEGYSVSREKKERFSLILESASTNQTSMYLCATGTGYTGELFFGEGSRLTVL.

V gene TRBV3-1 (or the pseudogene TRBV3-2) combines with J gene TRBJ2-1; D not certain. Trimming took off 1 base at V and 8 bases at J, with 3 bases between the two ends. The CDR3 consists of 11 residues. Germline CDR1 and CDR2: LGHDT and YNNKEL (reference sequence). The CDR3 loop reads CASSQVDEQFF. The DNA of the CDR3 is TGTGCCAGCAGCCAAGTGGATGAGCAGTTCTTC.

This chain joins TRBV5-1 and TRBJ1-2, with 9 bases fitting TRBD1. The CDR3 spans 15 residues. Germline values: CDR1 SGHRS, CDR2 YFSETQ. V gave up 4 bases and J gave up 3 bases; unmatched junction bases: 7. The CDR3 nucleotides are TGCGCCAGCAGCCAGGGACAGGGATATGACTATGGCTACACCTTC. Translating it yields CASSQGQGYDYGYTF.

The chain carries TRBV7-9 and TRBJ1-2; TRBD1 might be the D (5 bases). CDR1 and CDR2 (germline): SEHNR, FQNEAQ (reference sequence). With 5 bases removed from V and 4 bases from J, the gap between germline ends came to 14 bases. The CDR3 has 14 amino acids. The CDR3 sequence: CASSPPGKVYGYTF. In DNA form, the CDR3 reads TGTGCCAGCAGCCCCCCAGGGAAGGTCTATGGCTACACCTTC.

In this sample, this clone turned up a few times. This chain connects TRBV3-1 (or the pseudogene TRBV3-2) to TRBJ1-1; possible D gene TRBD1, 6 bases. The CDR3 is 14 residues long. CDR1 is LGHDT and CDR2 is YNNKEL in the germline V gene (reference sequence). Deletions cut 6 bases from V and 3 bases from J, with 14 bases between. The CDR3 coding sequence is TGTGCCAGCAGTCAGATATCAGGGGACACTGAAGCTTTCTTT. This codes for CASSQISGDTEAFF.

This clone has a single count. The CDR3 loop reads CTLDPKAFF. The CDR3 bases are TGCACCTTGGACCCCAAAGCTTTCTTT. The J gene is TRBJ1-1, the V gene TRBV20-1; D gene ambiguous. CDR3 length: 9 residues. In germline, CDR1 is DFQATT, CDR2 SNEGSKA (reference sequence).